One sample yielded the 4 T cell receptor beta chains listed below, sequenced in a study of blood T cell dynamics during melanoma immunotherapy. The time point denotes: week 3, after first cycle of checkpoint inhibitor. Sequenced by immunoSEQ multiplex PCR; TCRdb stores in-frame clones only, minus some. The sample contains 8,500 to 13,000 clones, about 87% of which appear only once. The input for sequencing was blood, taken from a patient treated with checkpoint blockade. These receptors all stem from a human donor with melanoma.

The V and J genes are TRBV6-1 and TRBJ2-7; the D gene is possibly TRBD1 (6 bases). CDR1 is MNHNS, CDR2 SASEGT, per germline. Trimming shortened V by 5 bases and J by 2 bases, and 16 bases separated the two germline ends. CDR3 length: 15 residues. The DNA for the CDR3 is TGTGCCAGCAGTCAAACGACAGGAATTACCTACGAGCAGTACTTC. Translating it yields CASSQTTGITYEQYF.

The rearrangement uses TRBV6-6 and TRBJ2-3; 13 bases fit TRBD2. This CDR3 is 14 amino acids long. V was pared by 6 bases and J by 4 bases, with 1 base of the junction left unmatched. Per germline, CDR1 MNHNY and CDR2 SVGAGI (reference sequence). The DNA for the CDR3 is TGTGCCAGCAGACTAGCGGGGGGGCCAGATACGCAGTATTTT. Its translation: CASRLAGGPDTQYF.

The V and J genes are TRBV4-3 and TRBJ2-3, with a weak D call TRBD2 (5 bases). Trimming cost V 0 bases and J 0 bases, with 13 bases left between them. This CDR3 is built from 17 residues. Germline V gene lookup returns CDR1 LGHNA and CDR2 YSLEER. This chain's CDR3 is CASSQDGPPGSTDTQYF. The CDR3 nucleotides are TGCGCCAGCAGCCAAGATGGCCCTCCGGGGAGCACAGATACGCAGTATTTT.

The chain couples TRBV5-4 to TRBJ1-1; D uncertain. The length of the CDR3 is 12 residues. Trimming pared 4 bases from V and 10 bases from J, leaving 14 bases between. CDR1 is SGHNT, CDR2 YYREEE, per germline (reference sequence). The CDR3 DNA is TGTGCCAGCAGCGCCGACAAGATCGGAGCTTTCTTT. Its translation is CASSADKIGAFF. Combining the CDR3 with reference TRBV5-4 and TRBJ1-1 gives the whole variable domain ETGVTQSPTHLIKTRGQQVTLRCSSQSGHNTVSWYQQALGQGPQFIFQYYREEENGRGNFPPRFSGLQFPNYSSELNVNALELDDSALYLCASSADKIGAFFGQGTRLTVV.